Below, 5 T cell receptor beta chains from the same sample are listed, as sequenced in a study of control samples from healthy donors and cancer patients. The protocol was immunoSEQ multiplex PCR, while the TCRdb copy is restricted to in-frame clones and leaves out a portion. The table includes roughly 190,000 clones, about nine tenths detected once. The sequenced sample consisted of blood. These receptors all come from a woman in her twenties or thirties in good health.

The chain is built from TRBV6-2 or TRBV6-3 and TRBJ2-2, with D perhaps TRBD1 (7 bases). V was shortened by 2 bases and J by 3 bases, with 10 bases between the two germline ends. This CDR3 has 15 residues. From germline, CDR1 is MNHEY and CDR2 SVGEGT. CDR3 sequence: CASSYPRGDTGELFF. The CDR3, as DNA: TGTGCCAGCAGTTACCCCAGGGGGGACACCGGGGAGCTGTTTTTT.

This clone showed up just a few times. The J gene is TRBJ1-2, the V gene TRBV7-9; 9 nucleotides match TRBD1. The CDR3 is 13 amino acids. CDR1 is SEHNR, CDR2 FQNEAQ, per germline (reference sequence). V trimming: 5 bases; J trimming: 2 bases; junction bases outside the gene matches: 0. The CDR3 DNA reads as TGTGCCAGCAGCGGACAGGGGAACTATGGCTACACCTTC. Translated: CASSGQGNYGYTF.

The V and J genes are TRBV7-9 and TRBJ2-3, with 9 bases lining up with TRBD2. The trim removed 2 bases at V and 0 bases at J, leaving 3 bases unmatched. CDR1 and CDR2 (germline): SEHNR, FQNEAQ (reference sequence). The CDR3 is 16 residues long. The CDR3 reads CASSLLAGRSTDTQYF. The CDR3 DNA sequence: TGTGCCAGCAGCTTACTAGCGGGACGTAGCACAGATACGCAGTATTTT.

Remarks on this clone: This sample includes further DNA sequences coding for the same CDR3. The gene calls are TRBV5-1 and TRBJ1-5; D is unclear. V was pared by 0 bases and J by 1 base, with 2 bases between. Germline values: CDR1 SGHRS, CDR2 YFSETQ. This CDR3 region has 13 residues. The CDR3 nucleotides are TGCGCCAGCAGCTTGGGCAGCAATCAGCCCCAGCATTTT. As protein: CASSLGSNQPQHF. The full variable domain, completed using reference TRBV5-1 and TRBJ1-5, is KAGVTQTPRYLIKTRGQQVTLSCSPISGHRSVSWYQQTPGQGLQFLFEYFSETQRNKGNFPGRFSGRQFSNSRSEMNVSTLELGDSALYLCASSLGSNQPQHFGDGTRLSIL.

The V call is TRBV7-8, the J call TRBJ2-5; D is ambiguous. CDR1 and CDR2 from the germline V gene are SGHVS and FQNEAQ. V gave up 5 bases and J gave up 2 bases, with 9 bases separating them. This CDR3 is 13 amino acids long. CDR3 in amino acids: CASSPDGQETQYF. Here the CDR3 DNA reads TGTGCCAGCAGCCCGGATGGGCAAGAGACCCAGTACTTC.